This T cell receptor (beta chain) was sequenced during a study of shared clonotypes between healthy human individuals. Whole-study findings and limits: Sorted-subset sequencing was shown by rarefaction to be incomplete despite large depth. Naive subsets, compared against memory subsets, generally had larger estimated richness values.

V shed 6 bases and J 5 bases; nucleotides not matched to a gene: 4. The CDR3 is 14 residues long. The germline V gene has CDR1 MNHNS and CDR2 SASEGT. The naive CD8 subset, CD45RO-negative cells positively selected for CCR7, excluded terminally differentiated effector memory CD45RA+ cells. Donors comprised healthy HIV-negative adults lacking recent acute infections or vaccinations. Note on this clone: The antigen remains unidentified.

Genomic DNA per cell subset filled all wells of several immunoSEQ plates. The assay was immunoSEQ multiplex PCR, and TCRdb's table has in-frame clones only and misses some. The data show some 1,900,000 clones, around 96% seen once. The sequence derives from a man aged 18 to 29 in good health. The sample taken for sequencing was naive CD8+ T cells sorted from blood. The chain recombines TRBV6-1 with TRBJ2-2, with 9 nucleotides matching TRBD1. The CDR3 protein is CASRTGGRTGELFF. CDR3 DNA: TGTGCCAGCAGAACAGGGGGCCGAACCGGGGAGCTGTTTTTT.